What follows is one T cell receptor beta chain and its context. These data belong to a study of blood T cell repertoires in COVID-19. In the original processing: Amplification with reference gene primers provided the estimates of nucleated cell counts. The data were produced by immunoSEQ multiplex PCR, yet TCRdb's version contains in-frame clones alone and is incomplete. That table furnishes V, J and clone size, whereas the DNA furnished D and trimming. This table holds fewer than 500,000 clones, roughly 88% found once. Trimming removed 7 bases at V and 1 base at J, with 17 bases between. The CDR3 spans 16 residues. Germline CDR1 is MNHEY and CDR2 is SVGEGT.

V is TRBV6-2 or TRBV6-3 and J is TRBJ1-5; D call uncertain. The sample taken for sequencing was PBMCs or T cells enriched from blood (not recorded which). This clonotype was sampled from a woman aged 25 to 45 with acute COVID-19. CDR3 sequence: CASIPKGGLSNQPQHF. For the CDR3, the DNA is TGTGCCAGCATCCCCAAGGGAGGGCTGAGCAATCAGCCCCAGCATTTT.